This passage covers 9 T cell receptor beta chains from one sample sequenced in a study of T cells after yellow fever vaccination. TCRdb analysed the 5' RACE reads with MiXCR anew, one entry per CDR3 protein. The repertoire includes 200,000 to 300,000 distinct CDR3 sequences, 3.6% of them detected once, and under 20% sits in the top ten. The sequenced sample was PBMCs, obtained 15 days after the yellow fever booster vaccination. These TCRs come from a man between 18 and 29 years old who received the YFV17D yellow fever vaccine.

At least ten counts were recorded for this clonotype. The genes are TRBV7-2 and TRBJ1-2, with D unclear. CDR1 and CDR2 from the germline V gene are SGHTA and FQGNSA. The V end lost 5 bases, the J end lost 8 bases, and 18 bases lay between the germline ends. CDR3 length: 14 amino acids. The CDR3 region is CASSLDGEREGYTF. CDR3 bases: TGTGCCAGCAGCCTGGACGGGGAGAGGGAGGGCTACACCTTC.

The CDR3 DNA sequence: TGTGCCAGCAGGACTAGCGGGGGGAAAGAGACCCAGTACTTC. It is translated as CASRTSGGKETQYF. The chain links TRBV5-4 to TRBJ2-5, with 13 nucleotides matching TRBD2. The CDR3 consists of 14 residues. The V and J ends lost 5 bases and 3 bases, in that order; junction bases with no gene match: 1. Per germline, CDR1 SGHNT and CDR2 YYREEE (reference sequence). Supplemented by reference TRBV5-4 and TRBJ2-5, the full variable domain reads ETGVTQSPTHLIKTRGQQVTLRCSSQSGHNTVSWYQQALGQGPQFIFQYYREEENGRGNFPPRFSGLQFPNYSSELNVNALELDDSALYLCASRTSGGKETQYFGPGTRLLVL.

Ten or more counts support this clonotype. V is TRBV29-1 and J is TRBJ2-3, with D tentatively TRBD1 or TRBD2 (5 bases each). In germline, CDR1 is SQVTM, CDR2 ANQGSEA. The CDR3 loop spans 12 amino acids. CDR3 sequence (DNA): TGCGGATGGGGGAACCCCACAGATACGCAGTATTTT. Translated: CGWGNPTDTQYF.

This clonotype came up many times. This chain joins TRBV20-1 and TRBJ2-7; 16 bases line up with TRBD2. The CDR3 loop spans 18 amino acids. Germline CDR1 DFQATT, CDR2 SNEGSKA (reference sequence). The V gene end was trimmed by 8 bases and the J gene end by 1 base; junction bases not matched to a gene: 14. The CDR3, as DNA: TGCAGTACGCTACCTACGGGACTAGCGGGGGGGAAGTCCTACGAGCAGTACTTC. Its protein is CSTLPTGLAGGKSYEQYF.

The table lists this clonotype with many counts. The V call is TRBV20-1, the J call TRBJ2-1, with TRBD1 matching 12 bases. CDR1 DFQATT and CDR2 SNEGSKA come from the germline V gene (reference sequence). The ends lost 8 bases at V and 7 bases at J; junction bases unmatched: 6. The CDR3 covers 13 residues. The DNA for the CDR3 is TGCAGTAACCGGGACAGGGGGCGAAATGAGCAGTTCTTC. This translates into CSNRDRGRNEQFF.

In this sample, this clonotype turned up a few times. The CDR3 is CASSLAGAVRGYTF. For the CDR3, the DNA is TGTGCCAGCAGCTTGGCGGGGGCGGTGCGTGGCTACACCTTC. The chain couples TRBV5-6 to TRBJ1-2; a possible D gene is TRBD1 (6 bases). The germline V gene has CDR1 SGHDT and CDR2 YYEEEE. The CDR3 is 14 amino acids. The germline V and J ends were trimmed by 0 bases and 7 bases, with 13 bases remaining between them.

This clonotype has a count of ten or more. The chain is built from TRBV10-3 and TRBJ2-5; TRBD2 matches at 8 bases. Germline values: CDR1 ENHRY, CDR2 SYGVKD. The V segment lost 4 bases and the J segment 5 bases; nucleotides outside the gene matches: 9. The CDR3 loop spans 15 amino acids. CDR3 residues: CAISALAGRWETQYF. The CDR3 DNA reads TGTGCCATCAGTGCTTTAGCGGGGCGGTGGGAGACCCAGTACTTC.

This clonotype was detected ten times or more. The rearrangement uses TRBV4-2 and TRBJ2-4, with TRBD2 identical over 8 bases. The junction had 2 bases not matched to a gene; V was cut back by 0 bases and J by 1 base. This CDR3 comprises 16 residues. Per the germline V gene, CDR1 is LGHNA and CDR2 is YNFKEQ. In DNA, the CDR3 is TGTGCCAGCAGCCAAGAACCGGGGGGGGCCAAAAACATTCAGTACTTC. As protein: CASSQEPGGAKNIQYF.

At least ten counts were recorded for this clonotype. This rearrangement joins TRBV20-1 to TRBJ2-7, with TRBD2 matching 12 bases. CDR3 length: 16 amino acids. Germline V gives CDR1 DFQATT, CDR2 SNEGSKA (reference sequence). With V trimmed by 0 bases and J by 1 base, 4 bases remained unmatched. CDR3 protein: CSARDPLAGGSYEQYF. CDR3 sequence (DNA): TGCAGTGCTAGAGATCCCCTAGCGGGGGGGTCCTACGAGCAGTACTTC.